This passage covers 14 T cell receptor beta chains from one sample sequenced in a study of T cells after yellow fever vaccination (dated by TCRdb to about 2019). The method behind the library was 5' RACE. TCRdb shows the sequencer as Illumina HiSeq 2500. TCRdb trimmed the raw reads at Q25, called clones with MiXCR and kept productive beta chains. Entries are consolidated by CDR3 protein sequence, retaining the most common genes and DNA. Here the sample has 300,000 to 450,000 distinct CDR3 sequences; 6.2% occur a single time. The top ten clonotypes cover approximately 16% of the sample. This sample's treatment or condition label indicates: live attenuated yellow fever vaccine strain. The sample was PBMCs, taken 5 days after the yellow fever booster vaccination. The receptor set was obtained from a man in his thirties or forties who received the YFV17D yellow fever vaccine.

A note on this clonotype: A read error may explain this, as a much larger clone is one base away. The chain combines TRBV7-2 with TRBJ2-7, with a possible D match to TRBD2 (6 bases). Germline loops: CDR1 SGHTA, CDR2 FQGNSA. The CDR3 length is 14 residues. In DNA form, the CDR3 reads TGTGCCGGCAGCTTAGGAGGGAAGGGCTACGAGCAGTACTTC. Translating it yields CAGSLGGKGYEQYF.

This clonotype was detected many times. This chain uses TRBV5-5 with TRBJ2-1; D not resolved. V was trimmed by 7 bases and J by 0 bases, leaving 11 bases between them. This CDR3 has 14 amino acids. Germline assignment: CDR1 SGHKS and CDR2 YYEKEE (reference sequence). CDR3 region: CASGAAGSYNEQFF. The CDR3 nucleotides read TGTGCCAGCGGTGCCGCAGGCTCCTACAATGAGCAGTTCTTC.

The sample holds many counts of this clonotype. The V gene is TRBV10-3, the J gene TRBJ2-1; 9 bases line up with TRBD2. CDR3 length: 16 amino acids. V dropped 3 bases and J dropped 4; count of bases not matched to a gene: 7. CDR1 and CDR2 from the germline V gene are ENHRY and SYGVKD. The chain's CDR3 is CAISERSGSGYNEQFF. CDR3 in DNA: TGTGCCATCAGTGAACGTAGCGGGAGTGGGTACAATGAGCAGTTCTTC.

This clonotype was seen many times. This chain joins TRBV29-1 and TRBJ2-7; D is ambiguous. CDR1 is SQVTM, CDR2 ANQGSEA, per germline. V lost 4 bases and J lost 3, with 7 bases in between. The CDR3 has 11 amino acids. CDR3 in DNA: TGCAGCGTTGCGAAGGACTACGAGCAGTACTTC. The encoded protein is CSVAKDYEQYF.

The chain recombines TRBV7-3 with TRBJ2-4; D is undetermined. This CDR3 spans 15 amino acids. Germline CDR1 is SGHTA and CDR2 is FQGTGA. The V and J ends lost 4 bases and 0 bases respectively, with 10 bases between them. CDR3 loop: CASSSDSLAKNIQYF. The CDR3, as DNA: TGTGCCAGCAGCTCCGACTCCTTAGCCAAAAACATTCAGTACTTC.

This clonotype was counted at least ten times. The gene calls are TRBV20-1 and TRBJ2-7; D tentatively fits TRBD1 or TRBD2 (5 bases each). CDR1 DFQATT and CDR2 SNEGSKA come from the germline V gene (reference sequence). This CDR3 is built from 14 residues. V was cut by 3 bases and J by 4 bases, with 16 bases left in between. DNA for the CDR3: TGCAGTGCTAGCGAAGGGGCTCGGGAATACGAGCAGTACTTC. It is translated as CSASEGAREYEQYF.

This clonotype was detected only a few times. The chain is built from TRBV7-2 and TRBJ2-7; possibly TRBD2 for D (5 bases). Per the germline V gene, CDR1 is SGHTA and CDR2 is FQGNSA. V gave up 0 bases and J gave up 6 bases, with 9 bases separating them. The CDR3 covers 13 residues. The CDR3 coding sequence is TGTGCCAGCAGCTTAGCGATAGCGCGCGAGCAGTACTTC. Amino acids: CASSLAIAREQYF.

There are a few counts of this clonotype. The V gene is TRBV29-1, the J gene TRBJ1-1, with D perhaps matching TRBD1 (6 bases). CDR3 length: 13 residues. The germline gives CDR1 SQVTM, CDR2 ANQGSEA. The V and J ends lost 4 bases and 1 base respectively, with 10 bases between them. This CDR3 reads CSVGGQTNTEAFF. The CDR3 coding sequence is TGCAGCGTTGGGGGGCAGACGAACACTGAAGCTTTCTTT.

This clonotype showed up many times. The junction differs from germline at one of its ends, possibly a read error. The chain carries TRBV2 and TRBJ2-3; maybe TRBD2 (6 bases). This CDR3 contains 14 residues. CDR1 is SNHLY, CDR2 FYNNEI, per germline. Here the CDR3 DNA reads TGTGCCAGCAAGAGGGACTCTAGCACAGACACGCAGTATTTT. It codes for CASKRDSSTDTQYF.

This chain connects TRBV15 to TRBJ1-2, with D maybe TRBD1 (5 bases). The CDR3 loop spans 15 amino acids. V was pared by 7 bases and J by 4 bases, with 19 bases between. From germline, CDR1 is LNHNV and CDR2 YYDKDF (reference sequence). The CDR3 loop is CATTGRAGFGYGYTF. CDR3 in DNA: TGTGCCACCACAGGGCGTGCCGGTTTCGGCTATGGCTACACCTTC.

Concerning this clonotype: This may be a read error: a much more frequent sequence differs by one nucleotide. This chain connects TRBV4-2 to TRBJ2-1; 9 bases line up with TRBD2. CDR3 length equals 16 residues. Germline values: CDR1 LGHNA, CDR2 YNFKEQ. Trimming at V came to 4 bases and at J to 9 bases, leaving 13 bases not matched to a gene. Here the CDR3 reads CASSPPGVAGEGEQFF. The CDR3 DNA follows: TGTGCCAGCAGCCCACCGGGGGTAGCGGGAGAGGGTGAGCAGTTCTTC.

This clonotype was observed a few times. The rearrangement links TRBV29-1 to TRBJ2-6; 7 bases are a match to TRBD1. This CDR3 spans 14 amino acids. Germline CDR1 SQVTM, CDR2 ANQGSEA. Unmatched junction bases numbered 5, after V lost 6 bases and J lost 3 bases. The DNA for the CDR3 is TGCAGCGTGGCTGACAGGGTTGGGGCCAACGTCCTGACTTTC. This codes for CSVADRVGANVLTF.

The V gene is TRBV5-1, the J gene TRBJ2-2, with TRBD1 matching over 7 bases. Trimming at V came to 8 bases and at J to 2 bases, leaving 12 bases not matched to a gene. The germline gives CDR1 SGHRS, CDR2 YFSETQ. The CDR3 has 16 residues. As DNA, the CDR3 is TGCGCCAGAAGCCCTTACAGGGGTTTTAACACCGGGGAGCTGTTTTTT. It translates to CARSPYRGFNTGELFF.

Turning to this clonotype: This could be a read error, since a much larger clone is one nucleotide away. The chain uses TRBV27 and TRBJ1-1; D is possibly TRBD1 (5 bases). The CDR3 extends over 15 amino acids. V shed 5 bases and J shed 7 bases, with 20 bases lying between them. In germline, CDR1 is MNHEY, CDR2 SMNVEV (reference sequence). The CDR3 region has the DNA TGTGCCAGCAGTCTGCTAGGGGCCGCTCCCATTGAAGCTTTCTTT. The encoded protein is CASSLLGAAPIEAFF.